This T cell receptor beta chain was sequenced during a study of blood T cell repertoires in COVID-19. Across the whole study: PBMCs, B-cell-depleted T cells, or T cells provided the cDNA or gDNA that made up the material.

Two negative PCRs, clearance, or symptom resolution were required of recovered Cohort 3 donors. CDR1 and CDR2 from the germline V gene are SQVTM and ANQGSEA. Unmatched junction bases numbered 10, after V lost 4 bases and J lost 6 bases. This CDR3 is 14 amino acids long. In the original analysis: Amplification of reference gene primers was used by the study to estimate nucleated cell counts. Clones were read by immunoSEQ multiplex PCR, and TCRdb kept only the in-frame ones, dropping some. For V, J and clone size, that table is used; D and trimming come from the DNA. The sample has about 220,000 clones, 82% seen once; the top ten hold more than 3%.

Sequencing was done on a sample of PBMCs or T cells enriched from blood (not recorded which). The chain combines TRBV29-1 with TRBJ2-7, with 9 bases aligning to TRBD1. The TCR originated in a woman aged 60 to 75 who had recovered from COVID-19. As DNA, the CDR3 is TGCAGCGTTGCTGACAGGGGGAATCGGGGCGAGCAGTACTTC. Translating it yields CSVADRGNRGEQYF.